This entry describes one TCR beta chain. This sample was taken from a study of blood T cell repertoires in COVID-19. As for the study in general: Acute-phase and convalescent COVID-19 samples originated in the United States, Italy and Spain. The analysed material was cDNA or gDNA that came from T cells, B-cell-depleted T cells, or PBMCs.

Original methodology: Cell counts per sample came from amplifying reference gene primers. Generated by immunoSEQ multiplex PCR, the TCRdb table keeps only in-frame clones and is missing some. V and J calls plus clone size are reproduced from that table; the DNA served to infer D and trimming. Of 470,000 or so clones detected, around 89% appear once; the ten largest clones hold 4% to 5.5%. V lost 4 bases and J 1 base, leaving 20 bases between the germline ends. This CDR3 contains 18 residues. Germline CDR1 SGHRS, CDR2 YFSETQ. This sequence was found in a woman aged 25 to 45 with acute or convalescent COVID-19. The material sequenced was peripheral blood. The chain joins TRBV5-1 to TRBJ2-2; tentatively, D is TRBD1 (6 bases). The CDR3, as DNA: TGCGCCAGCAGCGCGGATAAGACAGGAAGGGGGAACACCGGGGAGCTGTTTTTT. Protein sequence: CASSADKTGRGNTGELFF.